The 14 T cell receptor beta chains reported below all come from one sample, sequenced in a study of blood T cell repertoires in COVID-19. Measured with immunoSEQ multiplex PCR; TCRdb has only the in-frame clones, and not every one. The repertoire consists of over 85,000 clones, with about 86% occurring once and the leading ten covering 18%. Material: peripheral blood. Every receptor here comes from a woman of 80 years or more with acute or convalescent COVID-19.

V gene TRBV25-1 combines with J gene TRBJ2-6; TRBD1 matches at 7 bases. Trimming cost V 3 bases and J 0 bases; bases outside gene matches: 5. The germline V gene encodes CDR1 MGHDK and CDR2 SYGVNS. This CDR3 region has 17 residues. CDR3 protein: CASSDWGQHSGANVLTF. CDR3 DNA: TGTGCCAGCAGTGATTGGGGACAGCACTCTGGGGCCAACGTCCTGACTTTC.

The V gene is TRBV19, the J gene TRBJ2-7, with 7 nucleotides matching TRBD1. The CDR3 covers 16 residues. With V trimmed by 3 bases and J by 4 bases, 12 bases remained unmatched. The germline CDR1 and CDR2 sequences are LNHDA and SQIVND (reference sequence). CDR3 sequence reads: CASSIWVADRAYEQYF. The CDR3 DNA follows: TGTGCCAGTAGTATTTGGGTCGCAGACAGGGCGTACGAGCAGTACTTC.

This chain's CDR3 is CASSWIGGLETQYF. CDR3 in DNA: TGTGCCAGCAGCTGGATTGGGGGCTTAGAGACCCAGTACTTC. The J gene is TRBJ2-5, the V gene TRBV7-9; the D gene is possibly TRBD1 (6 bases). Trimming shortened V by 4 bases and J by 4 bases, and 13 bases separated the two germline ends. This CDR3 is 14 amino acids long. Germline loops: CDR1 SEHNR, CDR2 FQNEAQ (reference sequence).

In DNA, the CDR3 is TGTGCCAGCAGCTTAGCGATGAGGGGGCGCGGTAATGAGCAGTTCTTC. It encodes CASSLAMRGRGNEQFF. The rearrangement links TRBV7-8 to TRBJ2-1; 7 bases fit TRBD1. The CDR3 is made up of 16 amino acids. Germline CDR1 is SGHVS and CDR2 is FQNEAQ. J was trimmed by 7 bases and V by 0 bases; bases with no gene match: 9.

This clone has only one observation. The chain is built from TRBV7-9 and TRBJ2-1, with D perhaps TRBD1 (5 bases). This CDR3 comprises 16 residues. Trimming pared 5 bases from V and 0 bases from J, leaving 14 bases between. Germline V gives CDR1 SEHNR, CDR2 FQNEAQ (reference sequence). The CDR3 DNA reads TGTGCCAGCAGCCTCAGGGAATTGAGCTCCTACAATGAGCAGTTCTTC. Protein: CASSLRELSSYNEQFF.

For this clone: The junction does not match germline at one end; this may be a read error. The V gene is TRBV2, the J gene TRBJ1-1; D is ambiguous. CDR3 length: 14 residues. Germline V gives CDR1 SNHLY, CDR2 FYNNEI. CDR3 amino acids: CASIEESPRTEAFF. In DNA form, the CDR3 reads TGTGCCAGCATTGAAGAGTCCCCCCGGACTGAAGCTTTCTTT.

CDR3 bases: TGTGCCAGCAGGTTGCGGGGAAGTAAAGCTTTCTTT. Its protein product is CASRLRGSKAFF. The chain employs TRBV2 and TRBJ1-1; D not resolved. The CDR3 loop spans 12 amino acids. The germline CDR1 and CDR2 sequences are SNHLY and FYNNEI. With 6 bases removed from V and 9 bases from J, the gap between germline ends came to 14 bases.

V gene TRBV2 combines with J gene TRBJ2-2, with D uncertain. Germline CDR1 reads SNHLY; CDR2 reads FYNNEI. The CDR3 is made up of 14 amino acids. The ends were cut back, 2 bases at V and 1 base at J, with 5 bases in the middle. CDR3 DNA sequence: TGTGCCAGCAGTGAAACAGTGAACACCGGGGAGCTGTTTTTT. Amino acid sequence: CASSETVNTGELFF.

The chain couples TRBV6-5 to TRBJ2-7; TRBD2 matches at 7 bases. This CDR3 has 15 amino acids. Looked up from germline, CDR1 is MNHEY and CDR2 is SVGAGI. V was clipped by 6 bases and J by 2 bases; unmatched bases: 10. This CDR3 is CASRGGGRPTYEQYF. For the CDR3, the DNA is TGTGCCAGCAGAGGTGGCGGGAGACCGACCTACGAGCAGTACTTC.

The chain links TRBV5-1 to TRBJ2-7; 16 bases line up with TRBD2. V was clipped by 4 bases and J by 5 bases; unmatched bases: 15. CDR1 and CDR2 (germline): SGHRS, YFSETQ. The CDR3 contains 19 residues. The CDR3 reads CASSLGLGLAGGPADEQYF. CDR3 sequence (DNA): TGCGCCAGCAGCCTGGGCTTGGGACTAGCGGGGGGGCCGGCAGACGAGCAGTACTTC.

This chain connects TRBV12-3 or TRBV12-4 to TRBJ1-4; a weak D match, TRBD1 (5 bases). With 7 bases removed from V and 8 bases from J, the gap between germline ends came to 14 bases. This CDR3 comprises 13 residues. CDR3 residues: CASKGQGEEKLFF. The DNA of the CDR3 is TGTGCCAGCAAAGGCCAGGGCGAGGAAAAACTGTTTTTT.

The J gene is TRBJ1-4, the V gene TRBV27; 7 positions agree with TRBD1. The trim removed 4 bases at V and 12 bases at J, leaving 14 bases unmatched. Germline lookup yields CDR1 MNHEY and CDR2 SMNVEV (reference sequence). This CDR3 is built from 15 residues. The CDR3 loop is CASSSPTGPPQELFF. In nucleotides, the CDR3 is TGTGCCAGCAGTTCCCCGACAGGGCCTCCCCAGGAACTGTTTTTT. Together with reference TRBV27 and TRBJ1-4, the CDR3 gives the full variable domain: EAQVTQNPRYLITVTGKKLTVTCSQNMNHEYMSWYRQDPGLGLRQIYYSMNVEVTDKGDVPEGYKVSRKEKRNFPLILESPSPNQTSLYFCASSSPTGPPQELFFGSGTQLSVL.

This clone was seen only a few times. The rearrangement links TRBV18 to TRBJ2-4; D unresolved. The germline gives CDR1 KGHSH, CDR2 LQKENI. This CDR3 has 15 residues. Trimming removed 3 bases at V and 0 bases at J, with 9 bases between. The CDR3 region is CASSPQALAKNIQYF. The CDR3 DNA sequence: TGTGCCAGCTCACCCCAGGCGTTAGCCAAAAACATTCAGTACTTC.

The genes are TRBV5-1 and TRBJ2-7, with no clear D. This CDR3 region has 14 residues. Germline assignment: CDR1 SGHRS and CDR2 YFSETQ. Deletions cut 4 bases from V and 3 bases from J, with 14 bases between. For the CDR3, the DNA is TGCGCCAGCAGCCCTGAGCAGGTGGACTACGAGCAGTACTTC. Translating gives CASSPEQVDYEQYF.